This is a list of T cell receptor beta chains from one sample in a study of CXCR3-negative and CXCR3-positive naive CD8 T cells. TCRdb reprocessed the 5' RACE reads, with one entry per CDR3 protein and no DNA. This sample's clone table lists some 47,000 distinct CDR3 sequences. The specimen was naive CXCR3+ CD8+ T cells from blood. The receptors stem from a human donor in good health. Some clones in this sample may be carry-over from other donors' samples. CDR3s include the opening cysteine and the closing phenylalanine or tryptophan. Each record gives: V gene, J gene, CDR3 protein.

>TRBV4-1|TRBJ2-3
CASSRTNTQYF
>TRBV2|TRBJ2-3
CASRDWTDTQYF
>TRBV7-9|TRBJ1-2
CASSSETLYGYTF
>TRBV4-3|TRBJ1-4
CASSQHDREYNEKLFF
>TRBV12-3/TRBV12-4|TRBJ1-1
CASSFLPGHRNTEAFF
>TRBV10-3|TRBJ1-1
CAIRGTDHTEAFF
>TRBV14|TRBJ2-1
CASSPLGSEQFF
>TRBV7-6|TRBJ2-7
CASSSLIGQPYEQYF
>TRBV7-6|TRBJ1-1
CASSPYGGGSSTEAFF
>TRBV20-1|TRBJ2-2
CSANPDRGPSAGELFF
>TRBV28|TRBJ2-5
CASSLGLAGQETQYF
>TRBV14|TRBJ1-5
CASSQGPNQPQHF
>TRBV20-1|TRBJ2-7
CSARDYTGYEQYF
>TRBV29-1|TRBJ1-1
CSVEGLTGHTNTEAFF
>TRBV7-2|TRBJ1-2
CASSGTGVINGYTF
>TRBV12-3/TRBV12-4|TRBJ2-1
CASSLTVNEQFF